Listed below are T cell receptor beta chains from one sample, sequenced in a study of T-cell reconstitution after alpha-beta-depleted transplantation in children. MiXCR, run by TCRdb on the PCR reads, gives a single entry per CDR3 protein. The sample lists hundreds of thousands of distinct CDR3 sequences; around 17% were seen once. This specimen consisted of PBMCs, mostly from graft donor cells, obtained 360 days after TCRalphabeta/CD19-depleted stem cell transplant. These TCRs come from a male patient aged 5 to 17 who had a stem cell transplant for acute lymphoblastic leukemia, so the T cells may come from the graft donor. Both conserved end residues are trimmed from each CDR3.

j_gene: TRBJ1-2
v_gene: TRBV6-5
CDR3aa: ASSYLSQGDGYT

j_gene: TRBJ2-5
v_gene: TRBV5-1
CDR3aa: ASSHRDRGLETQY

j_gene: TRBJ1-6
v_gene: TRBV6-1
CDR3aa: ASRLGTYNSPLH

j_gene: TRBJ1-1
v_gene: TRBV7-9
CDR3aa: ASSLGRGQDTEAF

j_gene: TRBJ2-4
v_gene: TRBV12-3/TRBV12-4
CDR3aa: ASSLRGFGNIQY

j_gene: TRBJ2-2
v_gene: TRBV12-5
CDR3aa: ASGFAVTGGTGELF

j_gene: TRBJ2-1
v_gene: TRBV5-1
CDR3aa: ASSFIAGLNEQF

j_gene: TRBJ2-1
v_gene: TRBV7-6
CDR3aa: ASSFLVRGALDEQF

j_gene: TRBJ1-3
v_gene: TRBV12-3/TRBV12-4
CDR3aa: ASGDPSGNTIY

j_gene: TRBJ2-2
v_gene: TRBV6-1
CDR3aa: ASSEILENTGELF

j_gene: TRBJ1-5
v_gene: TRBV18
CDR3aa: ASSPGHIIEPQH

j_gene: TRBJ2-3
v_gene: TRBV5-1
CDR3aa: ASTLGSADTQY

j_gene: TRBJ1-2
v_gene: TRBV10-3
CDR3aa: AISWQGTGYT

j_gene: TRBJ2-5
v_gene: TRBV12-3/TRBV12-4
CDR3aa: ASTTRAGETQY

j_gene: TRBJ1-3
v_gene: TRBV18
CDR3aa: ASSTRIETGMSSGNTIY

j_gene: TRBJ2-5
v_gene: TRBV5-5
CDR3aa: ASSRGLAGTETQY

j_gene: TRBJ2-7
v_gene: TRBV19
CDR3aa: ASSIQGTGGYEQY

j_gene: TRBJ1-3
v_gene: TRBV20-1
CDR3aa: SARDLMGSGNTIY

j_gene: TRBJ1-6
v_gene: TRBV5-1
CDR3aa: ASSLQNNSPLH

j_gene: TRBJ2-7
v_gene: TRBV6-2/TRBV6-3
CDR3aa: ASSYLVTTYEQY

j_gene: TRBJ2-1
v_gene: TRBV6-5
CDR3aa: ASSYSMGGHEQF

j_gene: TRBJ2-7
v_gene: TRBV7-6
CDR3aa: ASSLEGLPSYEQY

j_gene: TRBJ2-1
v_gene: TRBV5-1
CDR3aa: ASSTTTGTSYNEQF

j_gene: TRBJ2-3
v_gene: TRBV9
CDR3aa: ASSDPLAGADTQY

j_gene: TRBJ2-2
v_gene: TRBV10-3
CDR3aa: AISETTSAT

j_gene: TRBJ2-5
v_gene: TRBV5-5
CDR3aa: ASSLVTGGLTTQY

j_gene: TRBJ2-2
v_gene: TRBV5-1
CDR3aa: ASSLGTLAGGNTGELF

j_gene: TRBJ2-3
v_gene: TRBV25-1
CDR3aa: ASLPLAGEADTQY